This TCR beta chain was identified during a study of blood T cells in healthy people across ages. Study-level findings and limits: Naive T cell percentage showed a strong correlation with the diversity of TCR beta.

This clonotype was detected only a few times. No antigen is known for it. Trimming took off 4 bases at V and 0 bases at J, with 12 bases between the two ends. This CDR3 contains 16 residues. CDR1 MGHRA and CDR2 YSYEKL come from the germline V gene. The use of a sample-barcoded 5' primer and a J-beta primer mix characterized a second PCR of about 6 to 12 cycles. TCRdb re-analysed the 5' RACE reads in MiXCR, keeping a single row per CDR3 protein. The repertoire holds some 940,000 distinct CDR3 sequences, with about 27% as singletons. Isolating PBMCs gave at least 7 million of these cells per sample. These data also featured in a second study, about T cells of mothers and their children.

The J gene is TRBJ1-4, the V gene TRBV4-1; perhaps TRBD1 as D (5 bases). The sequence came from a woman aged 40 to 49 in good health. Sequencing was carried out using blood. DNA of the CDR3: TGCGCCAGCAGCCGCGTCGGGGGAACAACTAATGAAAAACTGTTTTTT. This encodes CASSRVGGTTNEKLFF.